Listed below are T cell receptor beta chains from one sample, sequenced in a study of cytomegalovirus exposure and HLA in healthy donors. Data came from immunoSEQ multiplex PCR; TCRdb stores just in-frame clones and leaves some out. Of 130,000 or so clones in the sample, approximately 80% are singletons; the top ten hold over 0.9%. Sequencing used PBMCs. The receptors shown here come from a woman aged 60 to 75 in good health and CMV-seronegative. Each CDR3 is given with its conserved first and last residue. The D gene is left open where the match is weak. The size of a clone is reported for some rows only, either as once, few or many, or as a class for expanded clones.

J gene | D gene | clone size | V gene | CDR3 DNA | CDR3 protein
TRBJ1-2 | TRBD1 | . | TRBV18 | TGTGCCAGCTCACATAAAACCGGGACAGAGGTCAATGGCTACACCTTC | CASSHKTGTEVNGYTF
TRBJ1-2 | TRBD1 | . | TRBV28 | TGTGCCAGCAGTTCCCCGGGACAGTTCTATGGCTACACCTTC | CASSSPGQFYGYTF
TRBJ1-2 | . | few | TRBV6-1 | TGTGCCAGCACAAGGGACATCCGTGGCCAATATGGCTACACCTTC | CASTRDIRGQYGYTF
TRBJ1-5 | . | . | TRBV2 | TGTGCCAGCAGTGATTCAGCGGGGGCAGGTCAGCCCCAGCATTTT | CASSDSAGAGQPQHF
TRBJ2-7 | . | . | TRBV28 | TGTGCCAGCACTCAAAGACTAAGCCTCTACTTC | CASTQRLSLYF
TRBJ1-2 | TRBD1 | few | TRBV28 | TGTGCCAGCAGGACAGGGCTGGATGGCTACACCTTC | CASRTGLDGYTF
TRBJ2-3 | TRBD1 | few | TRBV19 | TGTGCCAGTAGTAACCTTCTTATGGACAGGGATGAGGGCACAGATACGCAGTATTTT | CASSNLLMDRDEGTDTQYF
TRBJ2-5 | . | . | TRBV6-1 | TGTGCCAGCAATAACTATCGGGTACAAGAGACCCAGTACTTC | CASNNYRVQETQYF
TRBJ1-6 | . | . | TRBV7-8 | TGTGCCAGCAGCTTAGGGGGAGGGAGGCGCTCCTATAATTCACCCCTCCACTTT | CASSLGGGRRSYNSPLHF
TRBJ1-1 | . | few | TRBV5-5 | TGTGCCAGCAGCTTGGTCGCAGGGATCACTGAAGCTTTCTTT | CASSLVAGITEAFF
TRBJ2-3 | . | . | TRBV9 | TGTGCCAGCAGCGTAGGACTACTAATCACAGATACGCAGTATTTT | CASSVGLLITDTQYF
TRBJ1-1 | TRBD1 | . | TRBV19 | TGTGCCAGTGGGACAGGGTTGAACACTGAAGCTTTCTTT | CASGTGLNTEAFF
TRBJ2-2 | TRBD1 | . | TRBV18 | TGTGCCAGCTCACCACCCTCAGGCCAGGGGGCTGGAAAGCTGTTTTTT | CASSPPSGQGAGKLFF
TRBJ1-2 | . | once | TRBV12-5 | TGTGCTAGTGGTTTGGAGCCTAATAACTATGGCTACACCTTC | CASGLEPNNYGYTF
TRBJ2-7 | TRBD2 | few | TRBV19 | TGTGCCACCTCGGGGAGCGGGAGAGGTCGCGAGCAGTACTTC | CATSGSGRGREQYF
TRBJ2-3 | . | once | TRBV27 | TGTGCCAGCAGTTCAACAGGGCCCACAGATACGCAGTATTTT | CASSSTGPTDTQYF
TRBJ2-3 | . | . | TRBV6-1 | TGTGCCAGCAGTGTACAGGCTGCTCCCGTCGATACGCAGTATTTT | CASSVQAAPVDTQYF
TRBJ1-3 | . | . | TRBV2 | TGTGCCAGCAGTGGTGACATCCTGAACACCATATATTTT | CASSGDILNTIYF
TRBJ1-4 | . | once | TRBV2 | TGTGCCAGCGCCCCCAGTGAAAAACTGTTTTTT | CASAPSEKLFF
TRBJ2-3 | TRBD1 | . | TRBV5-6 | TGTGCCAGCAGCTTCGGACAGGGTTCAGATACGCAGTATTTT | CASSFGQGSDTQYF
TRBJ1-2 | TRBD1 | . | TRBV9 | TGTGCCAGCAGCGGCGGACAGGGGGGTTTGGGCTATGGCTACACCTTC | CASSGGQGGLGYGYTF
TRBJ1-1 | . | . | TRBV6-6 | TGTGCCAGCAGCAAGGACAGTAAGAACACTGAAGCCTTCTTT | CASSKDSKNTEAFF
TRBJ1-4 | . | . | TRBV2 | TGTGGGGGCTTCGAGCCGACCTATGAAAAACTGTTTTTT | CGGFEPTYEKLFF
TRBJ2-7 | TRBD1 | . | TRBV6-5 | TGTGCCAGCAGGCTGACAGGGGGCTCCTACGAGCAGTACTTC | CASRLTGGSYEQYF
TRBJ2-1 | TRBD2 | . | TRBV5-4 | TGTGCCAGCAGCTTGCCCCTGGGTAGCGGGAGGGGCGCCTACAATGAGCAGTTCTTC | CASSLPLGSGRGAYNEQFF
TRBJ2-5 | . | . | TRBV6-1 | TGTGCCAGCAGAGGAGGGGAGACCCAGTACTTC | CASRGGETQYF
TRBJ1-4 | . | few | TRBV10-3 | TGTGCCATCAGACAGGGCGCCGCTAATGAAAAACTGTTTTTT | CAIRQGAANEKLFF
TRBJ2-1 | TRBD2 | . | TRBV7-2 | TGTGCCAGCAGCTTAGCTAGCGGGAGAGGGGATGAGCAGTTCTTC | CASSLASGRGDEQFF
TRBJ1-2 | . | . | TRBV5-1 | TGCGCCAGCAGCCGAGGACAGTCGATTAACTATGGCTACACCTTC | CASSRGQSINYGYTF
TRBJ2-7 | . | . | TRBV9 | TGTGCCAGCAGCGTAGGACCTAGCGAGTCCTACGAGCAGTACTTC | CASSVGPSESYEQYF
TRBJ1-5 | . | few | TRBV6-1 | TGTGCCAGCAGTTTTGGGCGCAGGAATCAGCCCCAGCATTTT | CASSFGRRNQPQHF
TRBJ1-4 | TRBD1 | . | TRBV28 | TGTGCCAGCAGTTTAGACAGGGCAGGTTATGAAAAACTGTTTTTT | CASSLDRAGYEKLFF
TRBJ1-1 | . | . | TRBV30 | TGTGCCTGGAGTTACGGACGGGGGAACACTGAAGCTTTCTTT | CAWSYGRGNTEAFF
TRBJ1-2 | . | . | TRBV19 | TGTGCCAGTAGTATTTCAGGAGGCCAGATCTATGGCTACACCTTC | CASSISGGQIYGYTF
TRBJ1-1 | . | . | TRBV18 | TGTGCCAGCTCATACCTCACAGACGTCGATGAAGCTTTCTTT | CASSYLTDVDEAFF
TRBJ2-7 | TRBD2 | . | TRBV6-6 | TGTGCCAGCAGCCGACTTAGCGGGAACACCTTGGGGGAGCAGTACTTC | CASSRLSGNTLGEQYF
TRBJ2-5 | TRBD1 | . | TRBV6-5 | TGTGCCAGCAGACCCGGGACAGGGGCCCCTGAGGCCCAGTACTTC | CASRPGTGAPEAQYF